The 18 T cell receptor beta chains given below trace back to one sample, sequenced in a study of technical replicates of blood from a few donors. Generated by immunoSEQ multiplex PCR, the TCRdb table keeps only in-frame clones and is missing some. The repertoire holds 95,000 to 100,000 clones, 96% seen once, with approximately 0.21% in the top ten. Sequencing was carried out using T cells isolated from PBMCs. These receptor sequences come from a human donor in good health.

This clone was observed once. This CDR3 reads CASSHEQGGTEAFF. The DNA for the CDR3 is TGCGCCAGCAGCCACGAACAGGGGGGGACTGAAGCTTTCTTT. The chain is built from TRBV5-1 and TRBJ1-1; the match to TRBD1 covers 8 bases. The CDR3 has 14 residues. V shed 4 bases, J shed 5 bases, and the junction held 7 bases outside the gene matches. CDR1 and CDR2 (germline): SGHRS, YFSETQ.

The chain combines TRBV7-6 with TRBJ1-1; 8 bases map to TRBD1. The trim removed 3 bases at V and 4 bases at J, leaving 4 bases unmatched. Per the germline V gene, CDR1 is SGHVS and CDR2 is FNYEAQ. The CDR3 is 14 residues long. CDR3 bases: TGTGCCAGCAGCTTGACAGGGGAGGGCACTGAAGCTTTCTTT. This sequence encodes CASSLTGEGTEAFF.

V is TRBV5-5 and J is TRBJ2-1, with 9 bases identical to TRBD1. The CDR3 covers 17 residues. The germline V gene has CDR1 SGHKS and CDR2 YYEKEE (reference sequence). With 2 bases clipped from V and 4 bases from J, the junction kept 10 bases outside the gene matches. DNA for the CDR3: TGTGCCAGCAGCTTCTTGCCCGGGACAGGGCAATACAATGAGCAGTTCTTC. Its protein product is CASSFLPGTGQYNEQFF.

The CDR3 coding sequence is TGCAGCGTTCGGGTGTTTAGCGGGACAGACAATGAGCAGTTCTTC. Encoded protein: CSVRVFSGTDNEQFF. The chain combines TRBV29-1 with TRBJ2-1; maybe TRBD2 (8 bases). Germline V lookup: CDR1 SQVTM, CDR2 ANQGSEA. V was cut by 5 bases and J by 5 bases, with 19 bases left in between. This CDR3 contains 15 residues.

The chain joins TRBV5-4 to TRBJ1-2; D is undetermined. CDR3 length equals 13 residues. Germline V lookup: CDR1 SGHNT, CDR2 YYREEE (reference sequence). With 6 bases removed from V and 2 bases from J, the gap between germline ends came to 11 bases. Here the CDR3 reads CASTPGPNYGYTF. The CDR3 region has the DNA TGTGCCAGCACCCCAGGCCCGAACTATGGCTACACCTTC. Full variable domain (outside the CDR3, taken from reference TRBV5-4 and TRBJ1-2): ETGVTQSPTHLIKTRGQQVTLRCSSQSGHNTVSWYQQALGQGPQFIFQYYREEENGRGNFPPRFSGLQFPNYSSELNVNALELDDSALYLCASTPGPNYGYTFGSGTRLTVV.

The chain recombines TRBV19 with TRBJ2-7; 10 bases line up with TRBD2. V dropped 1 base and J dropped 1; count of bases not matched to a gene: 4. The CDR3 is 16 amino acids. Germline assignment: CDR1 LNHDA and CDR2 SQIVND (reference sequence). CDR3 in DNA: TGTGCCAGTAGTATAGTAGCGGGAGGCGGGTCCTACGAGCAGTACTTC. Encoded protein: CASSIVAGGGSYEQYF.

This clone has just a few counts. The V and J genes are TRBV7-9 and TRBJ1-1; possibly TRBD1 for D (5 bases). This CDR3 has 16 residues. Germline V gene data show CDR1 as SEHNR and CDR2 as FQNEAQ (reference sequence). The V end was cut by 3 bases, the J end by 0 bases, with 14 bases between. In DNA form, the CDR3 reads TGTGCCAGCAGCTTCGACAGAACCCTCATGAACACTGAAGCTTTCTTT. Its translation is CASSFDRTLMNTEAFF.

The V call is TRBV5-1, the J call TRBJ1-5; D is uncertain. CDR3 length equals 13 residues. V was cut by 4 bases and J by 3 bases, with 8 bases left in between. CDR1 and CDR2 from the germline V gene are SGHRS and YFSETQ. The CDR3 loop reads CASSAGDNQPQHF. CDR3 bases: TGCGCCAGCAGCGCCGGGGACAATCAGCCCCAGCATTTT.

The chain has TRBV7-9 and TRBJ1-3; the D gene is possibly TRBD1 (5 bases). Trimming removed 10 bases from V and 4 bases from J, with 11 bases in between. CDR1 and CDR2 from the germline V gene are SEHNR and FQNEAQ (reference sequence). The CDR3 sequence is 12 residues long. The CDR3 loop is CATVQEGNTIYF. In DNA form, the CDR3 reads TGTGCCACCGTACAGGAGGGAAACACCATATATTTT.

This clone appeared a single time. The chain links TRBV4-1 to TRBJ1-5; D possibly corresponds to TRBD1 (5 bases). The CDR3 length is 17 residues. Trimming took off 1 base at V and 3 bases at J, with 16 bases between the two ends. From germline, CDR1 is MGHRA and CDR2 YSYEKL. The CDR3 DNA reads TGCGCCAGCAGCCAAGGACTGCCGGGGGGGTTCAATCAGCCCCAGCATTTT. Translating it yields CASSQGLPGGFNQPQHF.

This chain joins TRBV19 and TRBJ1-5; no clear D. Trimming took off 6 bases at V and 4 bases at J, with 13 bases between the two ends. CDR1 is LNHDA, CDR2 SQIVND, per germline (reference sequence). This CDR3 has 14 residues. DNA for the CDR3: TGTGCCAGTAGCGAGGGTGGTAGTAATCAGCCCCAGCATTTT. Translation gives CASSEGGSNQPQHF.

The V and J genes are TRBV6-5 and TRBJ2-3; 7 nucleotides match TRBD1. This CDR3 has 13 residues. Germline loops: CDR1 MNHEY, CDR2 SVGAGI. V gave up 11 bases and J gave up 2 bases; unmatched junction bases: 7. The CDR3 DNA reads as TGTGCCGTCCAGGGGGTGATCACAGATACGCAGTATTTT. Protein product: CAVQGVITDTQYF.

The CDR3 sequence is CASSSRELAKNIQYF. The CDR3 DNA follows: TGTGCCAGCAGTTCCCGGGAGTTAGCCAAAAACATTCAGTACTTC. This chain joins TRBV6-6 and TRBJ2-4, with D tentatively TRBD2 (6 bases). CDR3 size: 15 residues. Germline V gives CDR1 MNHNY, CDR2 SVGAGI (reference sequence). V was trimmed by 4 bases and J by 0 bases, leaving 10 bases between them.

This clone is a singleton in its sample. The gene calls are TRBV15 and TRBJ1-1; a possible D gene is TRBD1 (5 bases). The V and J ends lost 0 bases and 7 bases respectively, with 12 bases between them. CDR1 and CDR2 from the germline V gene are LNHNV and YYDKDF (reference sequence). CDR3 length equals 14 residues. DNA of the CDR3: TGTGCCACCAGCAGAGATCTCAGGGAAGGTGAAGCTTTCTTT. Encoded protein: CATSRDLREGEAFF.

This clone was recorded once. J is TRBJ2-7 and V is TRBV28, with D maybe TRBD1 (6 bases). The CDR3 is 12 residues long. The V and J ends lost 4 bases and 9 bases respectively, with 13 bases between them. Germline values: CDR1 MDHEN, CDR2 SYDVKM. The CDR3 here is CASSSTGYWQYF. The DNA for the CDR3 is TGTGCCAGCAGTTCCACAGGGTACTGGCAGTACTTC.

In its sample, this clone was seen once. The rearrangement joins TRBV4-1 to TRBJ2-7, with D perhaps matching TRBD1 (6 bases). The CDR3 loop spans 16 amino acids. Trimming stripped 0 bases from V and 5 bases from J, with 17 bases between. Per the germline V gene, CDR1 is MGHRA and CDR2 is YSYEKL. In DNA form, the CDR3 reads TGCGCCAGCAGCCAAGAAGGGGGTCATCGCCAAGACGAGCAGTACTTC. It yields the protein CASSQEGGHRQDEQYF.

The chain uses TRBV15 and TRBJ2-1; 13 positions match TRBD2. Germline assignment: CDR1 LNHNV and CDR2 YYDKDF (reference sequence). Unmatched junction bases numbered 1, after V lost 1 base and J lost 7 bases. The length of the CDR3 is 15 residues. CDR3 region: CATSRGTSGRNEQFF. The CDR3 DNA is TGTGCCACCAGCAGAGGGACTAGCGGGAGAAATGAGCAGTTCTTC.

This clone was detected only once. V gene TRBV11-3 combines with J gene TRBJ2-7; D might be TRBD1 (6 bases). CDR1 and CDR2 (germline): SGHNT, YENEEA. V gave up 5 bases and J gave up 2 bases, with 13 bases separating them. This CDR3 has 14 amino acids. The CDR3 nucleotides read TGTGCCAGCAGCCCCAGGACAGAACCCTACGAGCAGTACTTC. It specifies CASSPRTEPYEQYF.